These 18 T cell receptor beta chains were sequenced from one sample in a study of cytomegalovirus exposure and HLA in healthy donors. This PCR relied on a set of 60 Vbeta primers and 13 Jbeta primers. Assay used: immunoSEQ multiplex PCR; TCRdb lists only in-frame clones, some missing. The sample lists about 250,000 clones, 65% to 85% seen once, with roughly 2.4% in the top ten. The sample consisted of PBMCs. The receptor set was obtained from a female donor in good health and CMV-seronegative.

This chain links TRBV7-9 with TRBJ2-7, with TRBD1 matching 7 bases. V was pared by 5 bases and J by 3 bases, with 10 bases of the junction left unmatched. CDR3 length equals 15 residues. Germline V gene sequence: CDR1 SEHNR, CDR2 FQNEAQ (reference sequence). CDR3 sequence: CASSDYRGPIYEQYF. CDR3 nucleotides: TGTGCCAGCAGCGACTACAGGGGCCCGATCTACGAGCAGTACTTC.

The J gene is TRBJ1-1, the V gene TRBV27, with D unclear. The CDR3 consists of 16 residues. Germline V gene sequence: CDR1 MNHEY, CDR2 SMNVEV (reference sequence). Trimming took off 0 bases at V and 0 bases at J, with 11 bases between the two ends. In nucleotides, the CDR3 is TGTGCCAGCAGTTTATCGTTCGGGTTCATGAACACTGAAGCTTTCTTT. Amino acid sequence: CASSLSFGFMNTEAFF.

The V and J genes are TRBV27 and TRBJ2-3, with D tentatively TRBD1 (5 bases). The length of the CDR3 is 15 residues. From germline, CDR1 is MNHEY and CDR2 SMNVEV (reference sequence). V was shortened by 6 bases and J by 0 bases, with 13 bases between the two germline ends. Written as DNA, the CDR3 is TGTGCCAGCAGGCGAGCAGGGCATAGCACAGATACGCAGTATTTT. Protein product: CASRRAGHSTDTQYF.

This clone was observed a handful of times. The V and J genes are TRBV7-9 and TRBJ2-1; no firm D call. Germline V gene sequence: CDR1 SEHNR, CDR2 FQNEAQ (reference sequence). This CDR3 has 15 residues. The ends were cut back, 0 bases at V and 0 bases at J, with 6 bases in the middle. DNA for the CDR3: TGTGCCAGCAGCTTAGCGTATAGCTCCTACAATGAGCAGTTCTTC. It yields the protein CASSLAYSSYNEQFF.

This clone has more than one count but fewer than ten. The chain uses TRBV6-1 and TRBJ2-7, with 7 bases identical to TRBD1. Trimming removed 11 bases from V and 0 bases from J; junction bases left unmatched: 7. The germline gives CDR1 MNHNS, CDR2 SASEGT. The CDR3 covers 13 residues. CDR3 protein: CAGSWTGSYEQYF. DNA of the CDR3: TGTGCCGGATCTTGGACAGGCTCCTACGAGCAGTACTTC.

Comments on this clone: Other DNA sequences within the sample encode an identical CDR3. The V gene is TRBV28, the J gene TRBJ1-2; D not resolved. Germline CDR1 and CDR2: MDHEN and SYDVKM. The CDR3 contains 12 residues. V dropped 2 bases and J dropped 5 bases, with 6 bases sitting between them. The CDR3 DNA reads TGTGCCAGCAGTTTACCGGGGTATGGCTACACCTTC. Its translation is CASSLPGYGYTF.

The J gene is TRBJ1-5, the V gene TRBV7-9; no clear D gene. The CDR3 is made up of 15 amino acids. Trimming pared 1 base from V and 1 base from J, leaving 8 bases between. CDR1 is SEHNR, CDR2 FQNEAQ, per germline (reference sequence). CDR3 amino acids: CASSLVLASNQPQHF. In DNA form, the CDR3 reads TGTGCCAGCAGCTTAGTCTTAGCCAGCAATCAGCCCCAGCATTTT.

This rearrangement joins TRBV28 to TRBJ2-1, with 7 bases lining up with TRBD2. Germline V gene data show CDR1 as MDHEN and CDR2 as SYDVKM. V shed 7 bases, J shed 8 bases, and the junction held 8 bases outside the gene matches. The CDR3 totals 13 residues. CDR3 DNA sequence: TGTGCCAGCATTGATCTAGCGGAGGATGAGCAGTTCTTC. This sequence encodes CASIDLAEDEQFF.

The V call is TRBV2, the J call TRBJ2-1; 9 bases are shared with TRBD2. From germline, CDR1 is SNHLY and CDR2 FYNNEI. The CDR3 runs to 15 residues. The J segment lost 6 bases and the V segment lost 5 bases, leaving 8 bases of the junction unmatched. The CDR3 DNA follows: TGTGCCAGCAGTCCGGGGCTAGCGGGATTCAATGAGCAGTTCTTC. Protein sequence: CASSPGLAGFNEQFF. Drawing the rest from reference TRBV2 and TRBJ2-1, the complete variable domain is EPEVTQTPSHQVTQMGQEVILRCVPISNHLYFYWYRQILGQKVEFLVSFYNNEISEKSEIFDDQFSVERPDGSNFTLKIRSTKLEDSAMYFCASSPGLAGFNEQFFGPGTRLTVL.

The chain uses TRBV6-5 and TRBJ2-5, with D maybe TRBD1 (5 bases). This CDR3 contains 16 residues. The germline V and J ends were trimmed by 0 bases and 2 bases, with 13 bases remaining between them. CDR1 is MNHEY, CDR2 SVGAGI, per germline. This CDR3 is CASSYSSGRGQETQYF. For the CDR3, the DNA is TGTGCCAGCAGTTACTCATCAGGGCGTGGGCAAGAGACCCAGTACTTC.

The genes are TRBV7-7 and TRBJ2-5, with 11 bases aligning to TRBD1. Trimming removed 1 base from V and 2 bases from J; junction bases left unmatched: 9. Germline V gene lookup returns CDR1 SSHAT and CDR2 FNYEAQ (reference sequence). CDR3 length equals 18 residues. CDR3 amino acids: CASSLGTGGAALQETQYF. In DNA form, the CDR3 reads TGTGCCAGCAGCTTAGGGACAGGGGGCGCCGCCTTACAAGAGACCCAGTACTTC.

The chain links TRBV19 to TRBJ1-4, with 7 bases fitting TRBD1. The length of the CDR3 is 13 residues. CDR1 and CDR2 (germline): LNHDA, SQIVND (reference sequence). After removal of 10 bases from V and 8 bases from J, the junction contained 10 bases not matched to a gene. In DNA form, the CDR3 reads TGTGCCACCTCCGGACAGGTCGGCGAAAAACTGTTTTTT. It specifies CATSGQVGEKLFF.

This clone was counted only a few times. The genes are TRBV19 and TRBJ1-5; 7 nucleotides match TRBD1. J lost 7 bases, V lost 1 base, and 1 base had no gene match. CDR3 length equals 13 residues. Germline values: CDR1 LNHDA, CDR2 SQIVND (reference sequence). DNA for the CDR3: TGTGCCAGTAGTATAGCCAGGGGGCAGCCCCAGCATTTT. Its protein product is CASSIARGQPQHF.

The chain employs TRBV2 and TRBJ1-1, with a weak D call TRBD1 (6 bases). Germline V gene data show CDR1 as SNHLY and CDR2 as FYNNEI. This CDR3 has 12 amino acids. Trimming took 7 bases from V and 11 from J, leaving 17 bases between them. DNA for the CDR3: TGTGCCAGCATAGGGGGTCATATATCGGCTTTCTTT. This encodes CASIGGHISAFF.

The CDR3 loop reads CASSYSGQYNSPLHF. DNA for the CDR3: TGTGCCAGCAGTTACTCGGGACAGTATAATTCACCCCTCCACTTT. The chain couples TRBV6-6 to TRBJ1-6; 7 nucleotides match TRBD1. Looked up from germline, CDR1 is MNHNY and CDR2 is SVGAGI (reference sequence). V shed 0 bases and J 4 bases; nucleotides not matched to a gene: 0. This CDR3 spans 15 amino acids.

The chain carries TRBV5-1 and TRBJ1-5; D ambiguous. Trimming took 0 bases from V and 0 from J, leaving 7 bases between them. Germline assignment: CDR1 SGHRS and CDR2 YFSETQ. The length of the CDR3 is 15 residues. The CDR3 loop is CASSLDSYSNQPQHF. CDR3 sequence (DNA): TGCGCCAGCAGCTTGGACTCTTATAGCAATCAGCCCCAGCATTTT.

With regard to this clone: Germline and junction disagree at one end, which may indicate a read error. V usage is TRBV7-9 and J usage is TRBJ2-4, with D perhaps matching TRBD2 (7 bases). CDR3 length equals 12 residues. Germline assignment: CDR1 SEHNR and CDR2 FQNEAQ (reference sequence). The CDR3: CSSSAGAGVEYF. The CDR3 DNA sequence: TGTTCCAGCAGCGCAGGGGCGGGAGTTGAGTACTTC.

This chain links TRBV5-6 with TRBJ2-5, with D possibly matching TRBD2 (6 bases). Germline CDR1 and CDR2: SGHDT and YYEEEE. The CDR3 has 15 amino acids. V was shortened by 4 bases and J by 5 bases, with 18 bases between the two germline ends. The CDR3 loop is CASSRDERGGETQYF. The CDR3 bases are TGTGCCAGCAGCCGCGACGAGAGAGGAGGGGAGACCCAGTACTTC.